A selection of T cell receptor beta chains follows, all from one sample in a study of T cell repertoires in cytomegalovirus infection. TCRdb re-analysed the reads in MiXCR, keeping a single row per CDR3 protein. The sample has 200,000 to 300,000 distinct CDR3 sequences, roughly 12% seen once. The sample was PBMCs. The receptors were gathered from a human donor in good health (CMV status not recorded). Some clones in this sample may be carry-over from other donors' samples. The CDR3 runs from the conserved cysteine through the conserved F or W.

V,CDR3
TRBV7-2,CASSSYPTVNTEAFF
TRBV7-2,CASSGPIRADTQYF
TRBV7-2,CASSLLRSGGTGQFF
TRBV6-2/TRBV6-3,CAGSLQRQGASAFF
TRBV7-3,CASSLWGVPGANVLTF
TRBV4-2,CASTILGQGEFEAFF
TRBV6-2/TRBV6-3,CASTKVGGIAGEEQYF
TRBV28,CASSLGQGALKEYF
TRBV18,CASSTETDTQYF
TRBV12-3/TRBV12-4,CASSLGLAGAGETQYF